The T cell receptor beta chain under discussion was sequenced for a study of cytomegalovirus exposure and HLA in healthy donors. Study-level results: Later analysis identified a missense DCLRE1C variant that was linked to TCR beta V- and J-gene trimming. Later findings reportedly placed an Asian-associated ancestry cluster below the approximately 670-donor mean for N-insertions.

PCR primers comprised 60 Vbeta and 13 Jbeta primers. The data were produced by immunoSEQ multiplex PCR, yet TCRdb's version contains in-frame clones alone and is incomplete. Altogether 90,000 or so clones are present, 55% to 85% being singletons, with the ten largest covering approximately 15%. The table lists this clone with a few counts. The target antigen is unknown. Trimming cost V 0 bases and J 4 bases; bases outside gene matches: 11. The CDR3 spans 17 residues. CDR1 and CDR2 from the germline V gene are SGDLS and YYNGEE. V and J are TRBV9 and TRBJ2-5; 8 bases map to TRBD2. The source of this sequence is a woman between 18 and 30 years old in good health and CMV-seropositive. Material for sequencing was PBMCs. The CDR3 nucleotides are TGTGCCAGCAGCGTAGGGGGGGCGGGAGGCTCCTTAGAGACCCAGTACTTC. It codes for CASSVGGAGGSLETQYF.